This T cell receptor beta chain was identified during a study of a mutant IDH1 vaccine in newly diagnosed glioma. As for the study in general: Vaccination began 4-6 weeks post radiotherapy alone, or with temozolomide cycles.

Specified time point: week 11, during vaccination. In every dose of vaccine, 300 ug of mutant IDH1 20-mer peptide was given alongside topical imiquimod. The donors had new WHO grade 3 or 4 astrocytomas; these were IDH1-mutant and ATRX-lost. Comments on this clone: The antigen is undetermined.

V shed 4 bases and J 7 bases; nucleotides not matched to a gene: 9. The CDR3 length is 15 residues. Germline CDR1 and CDR2: SGHTA and FQGNSA. Using immunoSEQ multiplex PCR, the repertoire was profiled, and TCRdb retains in-frame clones only, with some absent. The sample yields some 60,000 clones, about four fifths seen once. This material consisted of PBMCs, taken from a glioma patient whose treatment included an IDH1 peptide vaccine. This chain joins TRBV7-2 and TRBJ2-1; 8 positions match TRBD2. The TCR sequence derives from a man aged 25 to 45 with glioma. Written as DNA, the CDR3 is TGTGCCAGCAGCTCGCCGGGGGGGCTTTTGAATGAGCAGTTCTTC. Its protein is CASSSPGGLLNEQFF.